This TCR beta chain was documented in a study of T cell clusters in autoimmune cytopenias. In the study overall: The median distinct TRB clonotype count was roughly 2,400 per sample, from a median roughly 55,000 reads. Findings and caveats of the study: Exclusive TRB clusters were approximately 3.2-fold more numerous in healthy donors than in active autoimmune hepatitis.

The CDR3 is 13 residues long. Germline assignment: CDR1 SGHVS and CDR2 FNYEAQ. Notes on this clonotype: Its target is unknown.

TRB was amplified by touch-down multiplex PCR, primer pools A and B combined. TCRdb processed the multiplex PCR reads again and assigns one entry to each CDR3 protein, with no DNA. There are approximately 15,000 distinct CDR3 sequences in the sample, with roughly 3.5% held by the top ten. TRB was amplified from about 260 ng of peripheral blood genomic DNA per sample. The same specimen was also included in a second study, on T cell repertoires in aging, cancer and after chemotherapy.

The sequence was collected from a human donor in good health. The sample comprised peripheral blood. V and J are TRBV7-6 and TRBJ1-2; TCRdb gives TRBD1 as the D gene, but with no DNA this cannot be confirmed. Here the CDR3 reads CASSLFSGDGYTF.